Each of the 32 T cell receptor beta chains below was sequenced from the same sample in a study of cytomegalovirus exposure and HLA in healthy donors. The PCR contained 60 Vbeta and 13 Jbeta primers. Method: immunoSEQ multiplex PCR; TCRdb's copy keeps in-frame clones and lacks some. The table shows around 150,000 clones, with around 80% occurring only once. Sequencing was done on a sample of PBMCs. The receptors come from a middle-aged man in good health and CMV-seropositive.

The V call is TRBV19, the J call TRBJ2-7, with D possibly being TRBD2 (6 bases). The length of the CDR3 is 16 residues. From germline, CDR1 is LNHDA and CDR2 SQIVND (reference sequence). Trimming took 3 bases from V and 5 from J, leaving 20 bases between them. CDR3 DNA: TGTGCCAGTAGTATTTCCGGGAGAAGTCCTCTGAACGAGCAGTACTTC. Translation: CASSISGRSPLNEQYF.

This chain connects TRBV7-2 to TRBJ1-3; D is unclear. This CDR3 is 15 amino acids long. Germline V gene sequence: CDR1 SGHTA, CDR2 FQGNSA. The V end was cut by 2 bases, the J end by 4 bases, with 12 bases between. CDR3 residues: CASSLTGVGGNTIYF. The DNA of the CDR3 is TGTGCCAGCAGCTTAACCGGGGTTGGAGGAAACACCATATATTTT.

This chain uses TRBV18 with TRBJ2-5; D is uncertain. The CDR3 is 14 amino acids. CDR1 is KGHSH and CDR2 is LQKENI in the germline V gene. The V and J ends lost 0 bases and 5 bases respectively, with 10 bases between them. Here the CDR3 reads CASSPPVGRETQYF. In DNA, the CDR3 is TGTGCCAGCTCACCACCGGTTGGTCGGGAGACCCAGTACTTC.

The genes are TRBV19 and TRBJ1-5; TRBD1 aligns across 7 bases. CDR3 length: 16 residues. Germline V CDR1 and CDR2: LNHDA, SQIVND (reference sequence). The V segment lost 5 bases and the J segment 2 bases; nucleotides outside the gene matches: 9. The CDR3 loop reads CASSARQGLGNQPQHF. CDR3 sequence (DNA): TGTGCCAGTAGTGCCCGACAGGGTTTGGGCAATCAGCCCCAGCATTTT.

The CDR3 DNA reads as TGTGCCAGCAGTCCCGACAGCCACGAGCAGTACTTC. Residues: CASSPDSHEQYF. The chain joins TRBV7-8 to TRBJ2-7, with D possibly matching TRBD1 (5 bases). The V gene lost 6 bases and the J gene lost 5 bases, with 11 bases spanning the gap. Germline assignment: CDR1 SGHVS and CDR2 FQNEAQ. This CDR3 has 12 residues.

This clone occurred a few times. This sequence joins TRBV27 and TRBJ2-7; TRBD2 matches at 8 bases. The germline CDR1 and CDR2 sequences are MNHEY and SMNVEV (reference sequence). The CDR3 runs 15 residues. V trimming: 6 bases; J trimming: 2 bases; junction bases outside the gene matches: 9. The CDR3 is CASSRPIAGTYEQYF. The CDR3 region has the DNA TGTGCCAGCAGCCGACCAATAGCGGGAACCTACGAGCAGTACTTC.

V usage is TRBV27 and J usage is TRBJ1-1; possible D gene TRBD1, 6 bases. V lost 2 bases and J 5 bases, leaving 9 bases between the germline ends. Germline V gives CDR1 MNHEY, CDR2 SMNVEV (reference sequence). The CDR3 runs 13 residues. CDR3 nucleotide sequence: TGTGCCAGCAGTTTAAAGGGGGTGACTGAAGCTTTCTTT. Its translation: CASSLKGVTEAFF.

The CDR3 DNA reads TGTGCCAGCTCACCGATTGGCGGGGGGCTGGGGAATGAGCAGTTCTTC. This sequence encodes CASSPIGGGLGNEQFF. This rearrangement joins TRBV18 to TRBJ2-1; TRBD2 matches 8 bases. CDR3 length: 16 amino acids. Trimming removed 3 bases from V and 7 bases from J; junction bases left unmatched: 11. From germline, CDR1 is KGHSH and CDR2 LQKENI.

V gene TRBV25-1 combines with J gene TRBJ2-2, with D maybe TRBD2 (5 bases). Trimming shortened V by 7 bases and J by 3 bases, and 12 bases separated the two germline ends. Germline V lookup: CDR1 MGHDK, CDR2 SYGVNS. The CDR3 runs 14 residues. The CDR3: CASKEERHTGELFF. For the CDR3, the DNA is TGTGCCAGCAAGGAGGAGAGGCACACCGGGGAGCTGTTTTTT.

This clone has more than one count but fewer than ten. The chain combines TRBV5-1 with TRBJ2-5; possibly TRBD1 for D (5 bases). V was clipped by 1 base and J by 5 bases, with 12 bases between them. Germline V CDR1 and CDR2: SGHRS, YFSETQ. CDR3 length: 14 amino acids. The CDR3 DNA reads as TGCGCCAGCAGCTTGAGCAGGGTAGAGGAGACCCAGTACTTC. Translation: CASSLSRVEETQYF.

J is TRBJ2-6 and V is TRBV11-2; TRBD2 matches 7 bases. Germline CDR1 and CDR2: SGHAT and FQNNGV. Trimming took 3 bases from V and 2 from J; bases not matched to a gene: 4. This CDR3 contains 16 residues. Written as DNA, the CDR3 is TGTGCCAGCAGCTTGGGGGGGGAGGCTGGGGCCAACGTCCTGACTTTC. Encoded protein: CASSLGGEAGANVLTF.

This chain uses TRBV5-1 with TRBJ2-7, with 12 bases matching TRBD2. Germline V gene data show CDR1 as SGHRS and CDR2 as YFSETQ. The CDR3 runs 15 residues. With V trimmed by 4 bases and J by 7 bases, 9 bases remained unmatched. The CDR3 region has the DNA TGCGCCAGCAGCGGAAGACTAGCGGGAGAAGATGAGCAGTACTTC. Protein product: CASSGRLAGEDEQYF.

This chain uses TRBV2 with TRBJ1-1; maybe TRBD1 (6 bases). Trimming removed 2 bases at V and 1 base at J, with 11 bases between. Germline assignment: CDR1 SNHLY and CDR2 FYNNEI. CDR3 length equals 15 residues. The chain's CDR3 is CASSELLGANTEAFF. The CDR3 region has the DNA TGTGCCAGCAGTGAATTGCTGGGGGCGAACACTGAAGCTTTCTTT.

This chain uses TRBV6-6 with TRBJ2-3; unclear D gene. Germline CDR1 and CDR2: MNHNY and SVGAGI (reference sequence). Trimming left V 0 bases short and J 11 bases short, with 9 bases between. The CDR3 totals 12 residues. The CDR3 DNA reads TGTGCCAGCAGTTACTCCCTAGAAGGGCAGTATTTT. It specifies CASSYSLEGQYF.

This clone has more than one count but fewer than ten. In nucleotides, the CDR3 is TGTGCCAGCAGCTCCACACTCAGGGGTATCAACGAGCAGTACTTC. Protein product: CASSSTLRGINEQYF. The chain uses TRBV11-2 and TRBJ2-7; D is possibly TRBD1 (6 bases). Per the germline V gene, CDR1 is SGHAT and CDR2 is FQNNGV. The CDR3 covers 15 residues. V lost 4 bases and J 5 bases, leaving 18 bases between the germline ends.

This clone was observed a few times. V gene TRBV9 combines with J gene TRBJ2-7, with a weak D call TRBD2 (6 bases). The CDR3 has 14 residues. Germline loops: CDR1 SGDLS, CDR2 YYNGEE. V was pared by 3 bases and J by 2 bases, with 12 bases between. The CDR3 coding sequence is TGTGCCAGCAGCGCAAGCGGGTATGCCTACGAGCAGTACTTC. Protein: CASSASGYAYEQYF.

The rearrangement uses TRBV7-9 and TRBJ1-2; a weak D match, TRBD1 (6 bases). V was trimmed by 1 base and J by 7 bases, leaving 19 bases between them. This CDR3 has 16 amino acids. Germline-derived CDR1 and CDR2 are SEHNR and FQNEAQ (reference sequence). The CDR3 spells CASSLVGGGTSLGYTF. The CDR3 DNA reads TGTGCCAGCAGCTTAGTGGGGGGGGGCACCTCCCTTGGCTACACCTTC.

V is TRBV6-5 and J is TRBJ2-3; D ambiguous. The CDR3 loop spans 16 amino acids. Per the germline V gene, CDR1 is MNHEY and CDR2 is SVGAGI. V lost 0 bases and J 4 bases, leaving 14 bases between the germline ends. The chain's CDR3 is CASSYSSALVADTQYF. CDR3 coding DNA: TGTGCCAGCAGTTACTCGAGTGCCCTAGTAGCAGATACGCAGTATTTT.

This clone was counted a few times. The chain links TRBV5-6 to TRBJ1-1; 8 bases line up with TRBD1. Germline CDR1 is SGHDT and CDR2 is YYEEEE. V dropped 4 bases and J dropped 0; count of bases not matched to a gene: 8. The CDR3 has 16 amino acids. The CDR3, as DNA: TGTGCCAGCAGCCGACTCGGGACAGGCATGAACACTGAAGCTTTCTTT. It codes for CASSRLGTGMNTEAFF.

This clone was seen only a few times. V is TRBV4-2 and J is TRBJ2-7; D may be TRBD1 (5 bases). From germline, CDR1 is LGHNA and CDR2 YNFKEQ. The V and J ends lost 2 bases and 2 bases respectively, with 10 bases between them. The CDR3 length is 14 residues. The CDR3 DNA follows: TGTGCCAGCAGCCAAAGGACAACTACCTACGAGCAGTACTTC. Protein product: CASSQRTTTYEQYF.

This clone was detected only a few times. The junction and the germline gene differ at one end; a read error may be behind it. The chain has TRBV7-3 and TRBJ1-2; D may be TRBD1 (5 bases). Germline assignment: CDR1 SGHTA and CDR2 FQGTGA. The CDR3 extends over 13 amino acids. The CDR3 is CASSLGGGLGCAF. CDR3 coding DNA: TGTGCCAGCAGCTTAGGGGGGGGATTGGGTTGCGCCTTC.

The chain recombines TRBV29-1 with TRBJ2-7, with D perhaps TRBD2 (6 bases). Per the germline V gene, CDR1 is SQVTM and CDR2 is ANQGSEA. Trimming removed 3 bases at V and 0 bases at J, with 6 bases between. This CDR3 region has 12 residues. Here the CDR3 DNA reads TGCAGCGTTGAGGACTACTCCTACGAGCAGTACTTC. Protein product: CSVEDYSYEQYF.

CDR3 protein: CASSFSRVARRGSYEQYF. The CDR3 DNA reads TGTGCCAGCAGTTTTAGTCGGGTAGCCCGGCGGGGCTCCTACGAGCAGTACTTC. The gene calls are TRBV28 and TRBJ2-7, with D tentatively TRBD2 (6 bases). Trimming stripped 3 bases from V and 0 bases from J, with 21 bases between. The length of the CDR3 is 18 residues. The germline CDR1 and CDR2 sequences are MDHEN and SYDVKM.

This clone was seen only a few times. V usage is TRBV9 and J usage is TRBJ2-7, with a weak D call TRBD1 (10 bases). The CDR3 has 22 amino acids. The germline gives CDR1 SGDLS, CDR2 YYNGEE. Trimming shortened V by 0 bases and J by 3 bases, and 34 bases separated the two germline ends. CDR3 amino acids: CASSVETGGGGRAASTGYEQYF. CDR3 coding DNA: TGTGCCAGCAGCGTAGAGACAGGGGGCGGCGGGAGGGCTGCATCTACTGGCTACGAGCAGTACTTC.

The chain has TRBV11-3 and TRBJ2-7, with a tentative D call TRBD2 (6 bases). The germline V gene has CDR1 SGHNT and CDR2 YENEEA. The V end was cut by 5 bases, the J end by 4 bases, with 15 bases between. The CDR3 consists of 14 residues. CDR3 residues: CASSPQGGNYEQYF. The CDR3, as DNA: TGTGCCAGCAGCCCCCAGGGCGGGAATTACGAGCAGTACTTC. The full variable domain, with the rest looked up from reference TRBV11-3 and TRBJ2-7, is EAGVVQSPRYKIIEKKQPVAFWCNPISGHNTLYWYLQNLGQGPELLIRYENEEAVDDSQLPKDRFSAERLKGVDSTLKIQPAELGDSAVYLCASSPQGGNYEQYFGPGTRLTVT.

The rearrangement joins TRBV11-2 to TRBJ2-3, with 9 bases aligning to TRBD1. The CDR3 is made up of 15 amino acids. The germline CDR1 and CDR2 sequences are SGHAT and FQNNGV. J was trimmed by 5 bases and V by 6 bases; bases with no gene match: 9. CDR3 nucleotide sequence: TGTGCCAGCAGACTCGTGACAGGGGGGGAAGATACGCAGTATTTT. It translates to CASRLVTGGEDTQYF.

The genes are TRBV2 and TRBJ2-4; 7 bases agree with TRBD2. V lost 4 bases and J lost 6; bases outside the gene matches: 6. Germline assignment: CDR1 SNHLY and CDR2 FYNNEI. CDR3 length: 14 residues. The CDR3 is CASSGTRTRNIQYF. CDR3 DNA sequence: TGTGCCAGCAGTGGGACTAGAACGAGAAACATTCAGTACTTC.

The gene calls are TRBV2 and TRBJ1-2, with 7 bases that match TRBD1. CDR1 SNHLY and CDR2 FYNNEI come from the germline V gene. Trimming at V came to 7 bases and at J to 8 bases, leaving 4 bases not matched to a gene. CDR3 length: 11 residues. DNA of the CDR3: TGTGCCAGCAACAGGGGTGGCGGCTACACCTTC. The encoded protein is CASNRGGGYTF. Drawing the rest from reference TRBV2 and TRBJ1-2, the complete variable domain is EPEVTQTPSHQVTQMGQEVILRCVPISNHLYFYWYRQILGQKVEFLVSFYNNEISEKSEIFDDQFSVERPDGSNFTLKIRSTKLEDSAMYFCASNRGGGYTFGSGTRLTVV.

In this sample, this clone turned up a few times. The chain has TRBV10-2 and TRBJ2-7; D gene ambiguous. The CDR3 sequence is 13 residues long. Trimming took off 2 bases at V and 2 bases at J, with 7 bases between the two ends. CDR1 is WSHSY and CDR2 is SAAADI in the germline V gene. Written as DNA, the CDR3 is TGCGCCAGCAGTGAGCGTGGCCCCTACGAGCAGTACTTC. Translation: CASSERGPYEQYF.

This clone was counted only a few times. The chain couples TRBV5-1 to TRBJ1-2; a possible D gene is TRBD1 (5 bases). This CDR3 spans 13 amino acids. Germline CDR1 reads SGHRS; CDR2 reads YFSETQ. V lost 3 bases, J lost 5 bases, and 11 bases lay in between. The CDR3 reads CASSSGGEYGYTF. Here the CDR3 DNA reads TGCGCCAGCAGCTCCGGGGGGGAGTATGGCTACACCTTC.

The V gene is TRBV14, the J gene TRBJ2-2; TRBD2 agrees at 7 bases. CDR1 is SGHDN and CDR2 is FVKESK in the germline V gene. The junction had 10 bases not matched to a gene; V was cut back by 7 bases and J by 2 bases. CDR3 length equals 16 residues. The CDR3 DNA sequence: TGTGCCAGCAACCCGTCGGGACTACCTAACACCGGGGAGCTGTTTTTT. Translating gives CASNPSGLPNTGELFF.

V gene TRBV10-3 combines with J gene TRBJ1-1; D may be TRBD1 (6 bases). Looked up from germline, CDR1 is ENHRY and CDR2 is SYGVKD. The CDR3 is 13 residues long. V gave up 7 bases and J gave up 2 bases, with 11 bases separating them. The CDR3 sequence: CAITPDRNTEAFF. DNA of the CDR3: TGTGCCATCACTCCGGACAGAAACACTGAAGCTTTCTTT.